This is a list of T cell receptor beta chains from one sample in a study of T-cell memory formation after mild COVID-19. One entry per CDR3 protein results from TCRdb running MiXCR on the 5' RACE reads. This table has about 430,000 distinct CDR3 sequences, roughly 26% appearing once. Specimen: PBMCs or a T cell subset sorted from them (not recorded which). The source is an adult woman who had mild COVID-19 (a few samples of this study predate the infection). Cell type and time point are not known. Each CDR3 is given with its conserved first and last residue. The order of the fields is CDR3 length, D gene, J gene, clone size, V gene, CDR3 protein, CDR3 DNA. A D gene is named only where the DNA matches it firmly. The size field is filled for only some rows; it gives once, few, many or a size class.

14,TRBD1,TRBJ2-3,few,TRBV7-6,CASSTDRGSDTQYF,TGTGCCAGCAGCACAGACAGGGGTTCAGATACGCAGTATTTT
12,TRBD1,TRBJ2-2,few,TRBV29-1,CSAQGAGGELFF,TGCAGCGCCCAGGGGGCGGGCGGGGAGCTGTTTTTT
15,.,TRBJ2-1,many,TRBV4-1,CASSQEPGPPNEQFF,TGCGCCAGCAGCCAAGAACCCGGGCCTCCGAATGAGCAGTTCTTC
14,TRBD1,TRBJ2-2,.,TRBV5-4,CASSLGQGIGELFF,TGTGCCAGCAGCCTCGGACAGGGGATAGGGGAGCTGTTTTTT
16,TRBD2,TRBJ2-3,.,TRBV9,CASGRLAGESTDTQYF,TGTGCCAGCGGACGACTAGCGGGAGAGAGCACAGATACGCAGTATTTT
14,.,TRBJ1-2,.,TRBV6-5,CASRETAPIYGYTF,TGTGCCAGCAGGGAGACAGCTCCCATCTATGGCTACACCTTC
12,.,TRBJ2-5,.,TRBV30,CAWRPGTITQYF,TGTGCCTGGAGGCCGGGGACCATTACCCAGTACTTC
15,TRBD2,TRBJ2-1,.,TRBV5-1,CASSLTSAVYNEQFF,TGCGCCAGCAGCTTAACTAGCGCAGTATACAATGAGCAGTTCTTC
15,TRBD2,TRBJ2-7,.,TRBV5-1,CASSFRTSGVNEQYF,TGCGCCAGCAGCTTCCGGACTAGCGGGGTAAACGAGCAGTACTTC
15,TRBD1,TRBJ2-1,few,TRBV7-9,CASSSGVAGGNEQFF,TGTGCCAGCAGCTCGGGTGTGGCAGGGGGCAATGAGCAGTTCTTC
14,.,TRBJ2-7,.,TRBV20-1,CSAEYRPPLGEQYF,TGCAGTGCTGAATATCGACCACCTCTCGGCGAGCAGTACTTC
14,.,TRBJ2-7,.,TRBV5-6,CASSFGSSFYEQYF,TGTGCCAGCAGCTTTGGATCATCCTTCTACGAGCAGTACTTC
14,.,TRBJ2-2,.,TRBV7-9,CASSLDNSAGELFF,TGTGCCAGCAGCCTGGACAACTCCGCCGGGGAGCTGTTTTTT
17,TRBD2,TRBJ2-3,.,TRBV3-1,CASSQASGIGGADTQYF,TGTGCCAGCAGCCAGGCTAGCGGGATAGGTGGCGCAGATACGCAGTATTTT
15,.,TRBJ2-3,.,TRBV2,CASRSRELGTDTQYF,TGTGCCAGCCGCTCCAGGGAGTTGGGCACAGATACGCAGTATTTT
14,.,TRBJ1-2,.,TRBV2,CASLKEDNNYGYTF,TGTGCCAGCCTAAAGGAGGACAACAACTATGGCTACACCTTC
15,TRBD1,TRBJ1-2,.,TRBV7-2,CASSRGGTGDYGYTF,TGTGCCAGCAGCCGAGGCGGGACAGGGGACTATGGCTACACCTTC
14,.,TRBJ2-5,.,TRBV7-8,CASSPLDGQETQYF,TGTGCCAGCAGCCCCCTAGACGGCCAAGAGACCCAGTACTTC
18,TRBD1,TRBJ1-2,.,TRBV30,CAWRGAPGTGGDNYGYTF,TGTGCCTGGAGGGGAGCCCCCGGGACAGGGGGTGATAACTATGGCTACACCTTC
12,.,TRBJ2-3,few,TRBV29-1,CSVEQGPDTQYF,TGCAGCGTTGAACAGGGCCCAGATACGCAGTATTTT
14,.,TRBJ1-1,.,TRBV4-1,CASSQVDPNTEAFF,TGCGCCAGCAGCCAGGTTGATCCGAACACTGAAGCTTTCTTT
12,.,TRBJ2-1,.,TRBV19,CASSIGVNEQFF,TGTGCCAGTAGTATCGGGGTGAATGAGCAGTTCTTC